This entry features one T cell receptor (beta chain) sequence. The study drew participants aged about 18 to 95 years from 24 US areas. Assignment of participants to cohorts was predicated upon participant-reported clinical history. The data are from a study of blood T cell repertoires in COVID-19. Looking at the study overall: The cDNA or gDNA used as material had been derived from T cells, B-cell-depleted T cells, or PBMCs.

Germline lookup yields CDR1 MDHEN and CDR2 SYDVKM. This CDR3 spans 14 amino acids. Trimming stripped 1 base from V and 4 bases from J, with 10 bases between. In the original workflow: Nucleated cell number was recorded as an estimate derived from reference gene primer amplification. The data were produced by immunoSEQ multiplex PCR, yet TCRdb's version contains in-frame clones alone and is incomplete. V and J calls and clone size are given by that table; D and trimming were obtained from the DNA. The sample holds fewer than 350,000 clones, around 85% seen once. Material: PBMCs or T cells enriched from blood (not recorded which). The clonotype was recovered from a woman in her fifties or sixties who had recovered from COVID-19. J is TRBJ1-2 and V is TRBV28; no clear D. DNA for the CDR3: TGTGCCAGCAGTTTATCGGCAGAGGGCTATGGCTACACCTTC. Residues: CASSLSAEGYGYTF.